Shown below are 16 T cell receptor beta chains from a single sample sequenced in a study of beta chain features in type 1 diabetes. Study observations and caveats: When Type 1 diabetes patients were examined, their TCRB CDR3s proved moderately but significantly shorter in all four CD4+ subsets.

These receptors' antigens are unknown. The study reverse transcribed the entire isolated RNA, so it sequenced expressed TCRB transcripts. Only in-frame clones appear in the TCRdb table, and some are missing; sequencing was by immunoSEQ multiplex PCR. Found here are about 280,000 clones, about 15% of them singletons; the top ten hold about 0.014%. Sequencing input: naive CD4+ T cells from blood. Receptors originate from a young man with type 1 diabetes.

The chain employs TRBV7-9 and TRBJ2-2; D may be TRBD2 (6 bases). Germline values: CDR1 SEHNR, CDR2 FQNEAQ (reference sequence). The V end lost 5 bases, the J end lost 6 bases, and 13 bases lay between the germline ends. The CDR3 extends over 14 amino acids. The CDR3 loop is CASSVTSLSGELFF. Here the CDR3 DNA reads TGTGCCAGCAGCGTGACTAGTCTGTCCGGGGAGCTGTTTTTT. The complete variable domain, with remaining parts taken from reference TRBV7-9 and TRBJ2-2, reads DTGVSQNPRHKITKRGQNVTFRCDPISEHNRLYWYRQTLGQGPEFLTYFQNEAQLEKSRLLSDRFSAERPKGSFSTLEIQRTEQGDSAMYLCASSVTSLSGELFFGEGSRLTVL.

The sample holds a few counts of this clone. The rearrangement links TRBV19 to TRBJ1-4; D remains unclear. The ends were cut back, 6 bases at V and 10 bases at J, with 12 bases in the middle. This CDR3 spans 12 amino acids. Germline CDR1 LNHDA, CDR2 SQIVND (reference sequence). CDR3 sequence (DNA): TGTGCCAGTAGGAGCGGGTTGGGAAAACTGTTTTTT. It translates to CASRSGLGKLFF.

This sequence joins TRBV18 and TRBJ2-7; unclear D gene. V was clipped by 1 base and J by 2 bases, with 15 bases between them. The CDR3 covers 16 residues. Germline lookup yields CDR1 KGHSH and CDR2 LQKENI. In DNA, the CDR3 is TGTGCCAGCTCACCACAGCGCATCCCGAGACCCTACGAGCAGTACTTC. Its translation: CASSPQRIPRPYEQYF.

This sequence joins TRBV9 and TRBJ2-5; TRBD2 matches at 10 bases. V lost 0 bases and J lost 7; bases outside the gene matches: 0. This CDR3 has 13 amino acids. CDR1 SGDLS and CDR2 YYNGEE come from the germline V gene. The CDR3 region has the DNA TGTGCCAGCAGCGTAGTAGCGGGGGGGACCCAGTACTTC. Translation: CASSVVAGGTQYF.

This clone was counted only a few times. The chain has TRBV9 and TRBJ1-2, with D hard to call. Trimming pared 0 bases from V and 0 bases from J, leaving 6 bases between. This CDR3 is built from 14 residues. Germline V gives CDR1 SGDLS, CDR2 YYNGEE. In DNA, the CDR3 is TGTGCCAGCAGCGTAGCCAGTTCTAACTATGGCTACACCTTC. It codes for CASSVASSNYGYTF.

The table lists this clone with a few counts. The V and J genes are TRBV9 and TRBJ1-1; TRBD1 aligns across 11 bases. Looked up from germline, CDR1 is SGDLS and CDR2 is YYNGEE. The CDR3 is made up of 16 amino acids. With V trimmed by 4 bases and J by 4 bases, 9 bases remained unmatched. In nucleotides, the CDR3 is TGTGCCAGCAGCTCACGACCCGGGACAGGGGGCACTGAAGCTTTCTTT. Its protein is CASSSRPGTGGTEAFF.

This clone has a handful of counts. The chain carries TRBV7-2 and TRBJ1-2; D may be TRBD1 (5 bases). This CDR3 has 14 residues. Germline loops: CDR1 SGHTA, CDR2 FQGNSA. Trimming removed 4 bases from V and 4 bases from J, with 13 bases in between. CDR3 amino acids: CASSSGSPSYGYTF. CDR3 bases: TGTGCCAGCAGCTCAGGGTCCCCGTCCTATGGCTACACCTTC.

V usage is TRBV19 and J usage is TRBJ1-2; TRBD1 is a possible D gene (6 bases). V lost 5 bases and J 5 bases, leaving 15 bases between the germline ends. Germline-derived CDR1 and CDR2 are LNHDA and SQIVND (reference sequence). The CDR3 extends over 14 amino acids. The CDR3 coding sequence is TGTGCCAGTAGTTTTCAGGGGAATGGGTATGGCTACACCTTC. Residues: CASSFQGNGYGYTF.

The chain couples TRBV28 to TRBJ2-1, with D possibly matching TRBD1 (5 bases). CDR1 is MDHEN, CDR2 SYDVKM, per germline. This CDR3 region has 15 residues. The V end was cut by 3 bases, the J end by 6 bases, with 15 bases between. Here the CDR3 reads CASSLGQSSPNEQFF. The CDR3 DNA reads TGTGCCAGCAGTTTGGGGCAGTCCTCCCCCAATGAGCAGTTCTTC. The entire variable domain, with the rest obtained from reference TRBV28 and TRBJ2-1, is as follows: DVKVTQSSRYLVKRTGEKVFLECVQDMDHENMFWYRQDPGLGLRLIYFSYDVKMKEKGDIPEGYSVSREKKERFSLILESASTNQTSMYLCASSLGQSSPNEQFFGPGTRLTVL.

This clone has only a few counts. The chain uses TRBV9 and TRBJ2-1, with D hard to call. Trimming stripped 0 bases from V and 3 bases from J, with 10 bases between. The CDR3 consists of 15 residues. Germline CDR1 reads SGDLS; CDR2 reads YYNGEE. The CDR3 bases are TGTGCCAGCAGCGTAGCGAACCAGAACTACAATGAGCAGTTCTTC. Translating gives CASSVANQNYNEQFF.

V is TRBV28 and J is TRBJ2-1; D is undetermined. Trimming removed 2 bases at V and 11 bases at J, with 10 bases between. Germline V lookup: CDR1 MDHEN, CDR2 SYDVKM. The CDR3 loop spans 12 amino acids. The CDR3: CASSLPSIKQFF. The CDR3 DNA sequence: TGTGCCAGCAGTTTACCCAGTATAAAGCAGTTCTTC.

The chain uses TRBV19 and TRBJ2-7; 7 nucleotides line up with TRBD1. V gave up 7 bases and J gave up 5 bases; unmatched junction bases: 8. The CDR3 runs to 13 residues. The germline V gene has CDR1 LNHDA and CDR2 SQIVND (reference sequence). Here the CDR3 reads CASIGTEANEQYF. The CDR3 DNA sequence: TGTGCCAGTATCGGGACAGAGGCAAACGAGCAGTACTTC. The variable domain in full, completed from reference TRBV19 and TRBJ2-7, reads DGGITQSPKYLFRKEGQNVTLSCEQNLNHDAMYWYRQDPGQGLRLIYYSQIVNDFQKGDIAEGYSVSREKKESFPLTVTSAQKNPTAFYLCASIGTEANEQYFGPGTRLTVT.

This clone was seen more than once but under ten times. In DNA, the CDR3 is TGTGCCGGAGGGAAAAGGTGGGGCCTAACGAGAGATACGCAGTATTTT. Residues: CAGGKRWGLTRDTQYF. The V call is TRBV30, the J call TRBJ2-3, with a tentative D call TRBD2 (6 bases). Germline CDR1 GTSNPN, CDR2 SVGIG (reference sequence). The CDR3 spans 16 residues. V was clipped by 8 bases and J by 5 bases, with 26 bases between them.

The chain is built from TRBV28 and TRBJ2-2; TRBD1 might be the D (6 bases). The CDR3 totals 15 residues. V was trimmed by 6 bases and J by 1 base, leaving 12 bases between them. Germline V gene lookup returns CDR1 MDHEN and CDR2 SYDVKM. The CDR3 here is CASRRQDWNTGELFF. Here the CDR3 DNA reads TGTGCCAGCAGAAGACAGGATTGGAACACCGGGGAGCTGTTTTTT.

This clone was counted only a few times. The CDR3 DNA sequence: TGCGCCAGCAGCTTGGGGTCAGTTCCCTACGAGCAGTACTTC. Translated, it gives CASSLGSVPYEQYF. The chain couples TRBV5-1 to TRBJ2-7; D unclear. V dropped 0 bases and J dropped 2 bases, with 9 bases sitting between them. This CDR3 comprises 14 residues. CDR1 SGHRS and CDR2 YFSETQ come from the germline V gene.

The genes are TRBV18 and TRBJ1-4; 9 bases map to TRBD1. This CDR3 contains 15 residues. Germline V lookup: CDR1 KGHSH, CDR2 LQKENI. Losses at the gene ends were 3 bases for V and 6 bases for J; bases not matched to a gene: 5. The CDR3: CASSPRTGVDEKLFF. The CDR3 DNA is TGTGCCAGCTCACCGAGGACAGGGGTTGATGAAAAACTGTTTTTT.